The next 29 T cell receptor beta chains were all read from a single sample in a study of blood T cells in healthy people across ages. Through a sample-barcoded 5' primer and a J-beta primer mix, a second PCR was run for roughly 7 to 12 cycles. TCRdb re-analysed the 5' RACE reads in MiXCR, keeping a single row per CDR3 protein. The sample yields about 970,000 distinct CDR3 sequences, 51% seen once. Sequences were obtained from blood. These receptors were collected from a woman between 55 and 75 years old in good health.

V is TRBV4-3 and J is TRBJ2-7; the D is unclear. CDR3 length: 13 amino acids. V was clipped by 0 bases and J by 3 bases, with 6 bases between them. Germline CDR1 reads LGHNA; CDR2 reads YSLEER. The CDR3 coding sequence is TGCGCCAGCAGCCAAGATCTACGCTACGAGCAGTACTTC. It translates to CASSQDLRYEQYF.

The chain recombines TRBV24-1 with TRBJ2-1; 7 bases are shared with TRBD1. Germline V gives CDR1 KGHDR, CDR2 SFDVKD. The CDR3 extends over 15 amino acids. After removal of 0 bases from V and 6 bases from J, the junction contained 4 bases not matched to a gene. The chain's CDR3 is CATSDLTQGINEQFF. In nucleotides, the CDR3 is TGTGCCACCAGTGATTTGACACAGGGGATCAATGAGCAGTTCTTC.

CDR3 sequence (DNA): TGCAGTGCTAGTATGGGAGTAGGTGAGCAGTTCTTC. Translating it yields CSASMGVGEQFF. V and J are TRBV20-1 and TRBJ2-1; D may be TRBD2 (5 bases). Germline V gene sequence: CDR1 DFQATT, CDR2 SNEGSKA (reference sequence). The CDR3 length is 12 residues. V shed 3 bases and J shed 9 bases, with 12 bases lying between them.

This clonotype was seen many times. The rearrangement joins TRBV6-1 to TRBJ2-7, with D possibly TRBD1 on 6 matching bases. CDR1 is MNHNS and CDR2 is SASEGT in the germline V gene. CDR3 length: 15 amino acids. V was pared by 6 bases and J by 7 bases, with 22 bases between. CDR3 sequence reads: CASSDRQDGYVEQYF. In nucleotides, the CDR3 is TGTGCCAGCAGCGACCGACAGGATGGGTATGTGGAGCAGTACTTC.

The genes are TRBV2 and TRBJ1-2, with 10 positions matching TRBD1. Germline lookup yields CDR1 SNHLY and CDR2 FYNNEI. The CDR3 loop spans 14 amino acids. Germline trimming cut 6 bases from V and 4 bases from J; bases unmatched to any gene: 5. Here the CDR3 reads CASSYDRGPYGYTF. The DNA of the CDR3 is TGTGCCAGCAGCTACGACAGGGGGCCCTATGGCTACACCTTC.

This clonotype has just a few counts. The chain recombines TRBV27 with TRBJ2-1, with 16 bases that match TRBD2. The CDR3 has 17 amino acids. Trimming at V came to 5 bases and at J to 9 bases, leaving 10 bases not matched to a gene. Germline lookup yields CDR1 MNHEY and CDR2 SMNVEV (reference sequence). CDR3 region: CASSTTGLAGGWGEQFF. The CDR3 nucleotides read TGTGCCAGCAGTACTACGGGACTAGCGGGAGGGTGGGGTGAGCAGTTCTTC.

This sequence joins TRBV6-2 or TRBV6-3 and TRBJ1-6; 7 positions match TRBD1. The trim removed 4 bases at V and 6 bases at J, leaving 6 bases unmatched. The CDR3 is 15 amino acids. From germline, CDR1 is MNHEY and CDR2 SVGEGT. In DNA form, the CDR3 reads TGTGCCAGCAGTTCCCGGGACAGACTTAATTCACCCCTCCACTTT. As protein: CASSSRDRLNSPLHF.

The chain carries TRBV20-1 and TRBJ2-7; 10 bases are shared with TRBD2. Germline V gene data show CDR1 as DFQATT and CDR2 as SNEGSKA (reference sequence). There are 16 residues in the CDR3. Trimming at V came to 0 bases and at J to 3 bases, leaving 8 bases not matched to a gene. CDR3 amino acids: CSARESLAGDDYEQYF. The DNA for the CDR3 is TGCAGTGCTAGAGAGTCCCTAGCGGGAGACGACTACGAGCAGTACTTC.

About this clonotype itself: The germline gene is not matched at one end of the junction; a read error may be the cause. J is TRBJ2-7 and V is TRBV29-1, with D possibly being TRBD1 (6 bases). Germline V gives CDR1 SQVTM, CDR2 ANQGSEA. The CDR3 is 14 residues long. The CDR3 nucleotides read TGCAGCGTCGAAGATATGGACAGCCCCTACGAGCAGTACTTC. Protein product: CSVEDMDSPYEQYF.

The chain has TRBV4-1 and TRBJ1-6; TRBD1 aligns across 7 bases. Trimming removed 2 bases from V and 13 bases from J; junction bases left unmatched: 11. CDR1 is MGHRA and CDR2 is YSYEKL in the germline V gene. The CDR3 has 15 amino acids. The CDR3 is CASSQSRGGASPLHF. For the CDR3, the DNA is TGCGCCAGCAGCCAATCCCGAGGGGGCGCGTCTCCCCTCCACTTT.

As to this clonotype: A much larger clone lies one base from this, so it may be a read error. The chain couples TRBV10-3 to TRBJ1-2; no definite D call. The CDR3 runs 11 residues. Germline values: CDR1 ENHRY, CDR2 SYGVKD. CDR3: CANSEGYGYTF. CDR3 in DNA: TGTGCCAACAGTGAGGGCTATGGCTACACCTTC.

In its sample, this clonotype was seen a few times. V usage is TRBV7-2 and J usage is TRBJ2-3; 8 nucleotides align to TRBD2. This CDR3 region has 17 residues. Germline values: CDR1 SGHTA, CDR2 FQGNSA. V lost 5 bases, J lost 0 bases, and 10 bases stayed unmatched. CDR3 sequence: CASSPRPLADSTDTQYF. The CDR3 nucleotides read TGTGCCAGCAGCCCGCGACCACTAGCGGACAGCACAGATACGCAGTATTTT.

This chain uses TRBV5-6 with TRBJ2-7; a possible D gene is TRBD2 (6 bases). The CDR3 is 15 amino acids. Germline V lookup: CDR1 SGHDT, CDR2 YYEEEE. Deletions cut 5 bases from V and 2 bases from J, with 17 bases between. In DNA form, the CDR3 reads TGTGCCAGCAGATTCGGGGGAAAGGGTCCCTACGAGCAGTACTTC. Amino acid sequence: CASRFGGKGPYEQYF.

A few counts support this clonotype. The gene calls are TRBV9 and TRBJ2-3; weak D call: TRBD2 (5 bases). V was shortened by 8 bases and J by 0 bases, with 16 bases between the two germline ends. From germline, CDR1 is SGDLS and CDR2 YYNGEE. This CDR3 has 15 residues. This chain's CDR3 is CARTEALTSTDTQYF. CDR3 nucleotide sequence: TGTGCCAGGACGGAGGCTCTAACTAGCACAGATACGCAGTATTTT. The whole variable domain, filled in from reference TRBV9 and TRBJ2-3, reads DSGVTQTPKHLITATGQRVTLRCSPRSGDLSVYWYQQSLDQGLQFLIQYYNGEERAKGNILERFSAQQFPDLHSELNLSSLELGDSALYFCARTEALTSTDTQYFGPGTRLTVL.

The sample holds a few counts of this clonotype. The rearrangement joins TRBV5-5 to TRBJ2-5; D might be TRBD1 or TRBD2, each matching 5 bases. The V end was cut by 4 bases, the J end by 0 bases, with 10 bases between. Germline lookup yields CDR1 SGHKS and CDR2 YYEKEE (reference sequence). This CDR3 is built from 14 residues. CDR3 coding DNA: TGTGCCAGCAGCGTAGGGACCCACCAAGAGACCCAGTACTTC. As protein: CASSVGTHQETQYF.

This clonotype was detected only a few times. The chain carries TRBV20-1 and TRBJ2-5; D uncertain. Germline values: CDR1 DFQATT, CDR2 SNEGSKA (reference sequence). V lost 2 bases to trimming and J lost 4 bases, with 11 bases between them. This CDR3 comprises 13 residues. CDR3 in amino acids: CSARLAGRETQYF. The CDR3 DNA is TGCAGTGCTAGATTGGCAGGTCGAGAGACCCAGTACTTC.

CDR3 bases: TGTGCCAGCACCGGGACAGGGGGCCCGAACACTGAAGCTTTCTTT. It encodes CASTGTGGPNTEAFF. The genes are TRBV2 and TRBJ1-1, with TRBD1 matching over 12 bases. The CDR3 has 15 amino acids. The germline gives CDR1 SNHLY, CDR2 FYNNEI. The J segment lost 1 base and the V segment lost 7 bases, leaving 4 bases of the junction unmatched. The full variable domain, with the rest looked up from reference TRBV2 and TRBJ1-1, is EPEVTQTPSHQVTQMGQEVILRCVPISNHLYFYWYRQILGQKVEFLVSFYNNEISEKSEIFDDQFSVERPDGSNFTLKIRSTKLEDSAMYFCASTGTGGPNTEAFFGQGTRLTVV.

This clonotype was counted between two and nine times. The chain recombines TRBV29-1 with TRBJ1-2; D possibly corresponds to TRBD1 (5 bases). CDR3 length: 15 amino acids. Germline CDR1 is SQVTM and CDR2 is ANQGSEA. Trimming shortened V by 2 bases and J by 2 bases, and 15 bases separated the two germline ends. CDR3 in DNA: TGCAGCGTTGAAATGGGGCAGTTTTTGAACTATGGCTACACCTTC. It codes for CSVEMGQFLNYGYTF.

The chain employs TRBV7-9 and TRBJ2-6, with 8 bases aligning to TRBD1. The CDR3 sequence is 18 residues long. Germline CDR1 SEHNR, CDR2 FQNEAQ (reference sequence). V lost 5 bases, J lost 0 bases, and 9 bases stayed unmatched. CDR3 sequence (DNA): TGTGCCAGCAGCCAGGACAGGGTTCTTAGCTCTGGGGCCAACGTCCTGACTTTC. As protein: CASSQDRVLSSGANVLTF. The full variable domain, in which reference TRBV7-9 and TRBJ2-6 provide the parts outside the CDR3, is DTGVSQNPRHKITKRGQNVTFRCDPISEHNRLYWYRQTLGQGPEFLTYFQNEAQLEKSRLLSDRFSAERPKGSFSTLEIQRTEQGDSAMYLCASSQDRVLSSGANVLTFGAGSRLTVL.

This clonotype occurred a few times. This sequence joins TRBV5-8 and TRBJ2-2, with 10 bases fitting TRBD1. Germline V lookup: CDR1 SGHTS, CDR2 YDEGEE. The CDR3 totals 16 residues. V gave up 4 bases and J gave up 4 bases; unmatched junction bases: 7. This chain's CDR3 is CASSPRQGATTGELFF. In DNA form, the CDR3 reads TGTGCCAGCAGCCCAAGACAGGGGGCTACCACCGGGGAGCTGTTTTTT.

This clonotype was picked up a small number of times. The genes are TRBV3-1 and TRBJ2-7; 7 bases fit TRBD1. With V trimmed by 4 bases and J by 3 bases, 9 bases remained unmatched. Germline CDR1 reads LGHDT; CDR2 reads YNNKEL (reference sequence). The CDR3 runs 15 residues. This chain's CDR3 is CASSLSPGQFYEQYF. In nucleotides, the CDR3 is TGTGCCAGCAGCCTATCTCCGGGACAGTTCTACGAGCAGTACTTC.

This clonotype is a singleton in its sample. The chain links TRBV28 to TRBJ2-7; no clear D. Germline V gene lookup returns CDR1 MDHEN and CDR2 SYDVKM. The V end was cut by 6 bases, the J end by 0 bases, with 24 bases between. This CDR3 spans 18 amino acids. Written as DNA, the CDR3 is TGTGCCAGCAGCTTAGACCCCTCGATAGGGTTAAGCTCCTACGAGCAGTACTTC. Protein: CASSLDPSIGLSSYEQYF.

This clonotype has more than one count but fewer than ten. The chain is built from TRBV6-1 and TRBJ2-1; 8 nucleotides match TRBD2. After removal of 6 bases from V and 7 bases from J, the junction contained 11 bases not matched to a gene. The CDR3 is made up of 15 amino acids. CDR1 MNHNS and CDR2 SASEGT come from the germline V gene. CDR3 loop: CASSLGGTSWNEQFF. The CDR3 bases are TGTGCCAGCAGCCTAGGTGGGACTAGTTGGAATGAGCAGTTCTTC.

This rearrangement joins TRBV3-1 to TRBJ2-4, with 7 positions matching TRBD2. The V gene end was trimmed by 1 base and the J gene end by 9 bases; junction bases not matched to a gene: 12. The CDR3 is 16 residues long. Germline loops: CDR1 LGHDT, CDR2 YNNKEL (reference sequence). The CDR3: CASSQGGGTLASIQYF. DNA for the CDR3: TGTGCCAGCAGCCAAGGGGGGGGGACTCTAGCCAGCATTCAGTACTTC.

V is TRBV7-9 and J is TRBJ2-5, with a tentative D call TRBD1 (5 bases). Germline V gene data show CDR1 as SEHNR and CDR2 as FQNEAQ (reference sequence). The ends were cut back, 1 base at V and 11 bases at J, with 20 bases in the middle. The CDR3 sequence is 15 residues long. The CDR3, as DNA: TGTGCCAGCAGCTTAGTACAAGGGGATTGGAATGAGCAGTACTTC. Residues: CASSLVQGDWNEQYF.

CDR3 coding DNA: TGTGCCAGCAGTCCGACAGGCTGGAACACTGAAGCTTTCTTT. Translated: CASSPTGWNTEAFF. J is TRBJ1-1 and V is TRBV27; D possibly corresponds to TRBD1 (6 bases). Germline loops: CDR1 MNHEY, CDR2 SMNVEV (reference sequence). This CDR3 contains 14 residues. V was shortened by 5 bases and J by 1 base, with 11 bases between the two germline ends.

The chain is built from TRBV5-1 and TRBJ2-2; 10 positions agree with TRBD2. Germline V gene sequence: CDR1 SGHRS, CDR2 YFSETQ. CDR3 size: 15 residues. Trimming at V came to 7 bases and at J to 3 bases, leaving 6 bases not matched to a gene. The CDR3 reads CASSGLAAYTGELFF. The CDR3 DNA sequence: TGCGCCAGCTCCGGACTAGCGGCTTACACCGGGGAGCTGTTTTTT. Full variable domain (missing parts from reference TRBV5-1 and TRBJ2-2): KAGVTQTPRYLIKTRGQQVTLSCSPISGHRSVSWYQQTPGQGLQFLFEYFSETQRNKGNFPGRFSGRQFSNSRSEMNVSTLELGDSALYLCASSGLAAYTGELFFGEGSRLTVL.

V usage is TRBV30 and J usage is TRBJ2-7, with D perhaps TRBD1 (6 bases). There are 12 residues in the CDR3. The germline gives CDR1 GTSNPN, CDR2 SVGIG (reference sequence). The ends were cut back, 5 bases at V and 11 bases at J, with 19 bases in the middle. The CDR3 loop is CAWDPGEQKKYF. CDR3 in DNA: TGTGCCTGGGACCCAGGGGAACAGAAGAAGTACTTC.

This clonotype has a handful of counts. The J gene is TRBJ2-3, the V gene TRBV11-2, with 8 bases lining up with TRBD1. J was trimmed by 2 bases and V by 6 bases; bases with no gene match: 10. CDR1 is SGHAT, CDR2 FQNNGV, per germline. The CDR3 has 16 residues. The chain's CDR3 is CASSPRTGWNTDTQYF. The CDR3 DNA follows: TGTGCCAGCAGTCCCAGGACAGGGTGGAACACAGATACGCAGTATTTT.